These 10 T cell receptor beta chains originate from one sample sequenced in a study of CD8 T cells in Susac syndrome. An input of roughly 0.5 to 1 ug of RNA was subjected to reverse transcription using random hexamers. TCRdb redid the calling of the immunoSEQ multiplex PCR reads with MiXCR, one entry per CDR3 protein. The data contain a few hundred thousand distinct CDR3 sequences, approximately 85% of them singletons. The material sequenced was CD8+ T cells from PBMCs. The receptors stem from a human donor with multiple sclerosis.

The V gene is TRBV15, the J gene TRBJ2-7; tentatively, D is TRBD2 (5 bases). Germline lookup yields CDR1 LNHNV and CDR2 YYDKDF (reference sequence). This CDR3 region has 14 residues. Trimming shortened V by 0 bases and J by 0 bases, and 6 bases separated the two germline ends. The CDR3 protein is CATSREADSYEQYF. CDR3 bases: TGTGCCACCAGCAGAGAAGCGGACTCCTACGAGCAGTACTTC.

V is TRBV27 and J is TRBJ1-6; 9 bases agree with TRBD1. Per germline, CDR1 MNHEY and CDR2 SMNVEV (reference sequence). The junction had 4 bases not matched to a gene; V was cut back by 5 bases and J by 11 bases. The CDR3 is 13 amino acids. CDR3 in amino acids: CASSINRGPPLHF. DNA for the CDR3: TGTGCCAGCAGTATAAACAGGGGGCCACCCCTCCACTTT.

This clonotype was observed a handful of times. The chain couples TRBV12-3 or TRBV12-4 to TRBJ2-5; 13 bases are a match to TRBD2. This CDR3 has 15 residues. V lost 5 bases to trimming and J lost 0 bases; unmatched junction nucleotides: 0. The CDR3 sequence is CASSGLAGDQETQYF. As DNA, the CDR3 is TGTGCCAGCAGTGGACTAGCGGGAGACCAAGAGACCCAGTACTTC.

This chain joins TRBV24-1 and TRBJ1-4; D perhaps matches TRBD1 (6 bases). Trimming pared 5 bases from V and 5 bases from J, leaving 11 bases between. Germline V gene lookup returns CDR1 KGHDR and CDR2 SFDVKD. The CDR3 extends over 14 amino acids. The CDR3 bases are TGTGCCACCAGTGCGGGGGGGGCCAATGAAAAACTGTTTTTT. Translating it yields CATSAGGANEKLFF.

V is TRBV28 and J is TRBJ2-1; 9 bases agree with TRBD1. Germline lookup yields CDR1 MDHEN and CDR2 SYDVKM. Germline trimming cut 5 bases from V and 2 bases from J; bases unmatched to any gene: 19. This CDR3 comprises 20 residues. In nucleotides, the CDR3 is TGTGCCAGCAGTCGACGGGACAGGGATGTGATGTTCGGCCCCTACAATGAGCAGTTCTTC. This sequence encodes CASSRRDRDVMFGPYNEQFF.

The chain joins TRBV28 to TRBJ1-4, with TRBD1 as a possible D gene (5 bases). The V gene lost 6 bases and the J gene lost 8 bases, with 22 bases spanning the gap. The length of the CDR3 is 16 residues. Germline V gene data show CDR1 as MDHEN and CDR2 as SYDVKM. The CDR3: CASSPLSGTSSEKLFF. In DNA, the CDR3 is TGTGCCAGCAGCCCATTATCAGGGACTTCATCGGAAAAACTGTTTTTT.

The J gene is TRBJ2-7, the V gene TRBV18; 7 nucleotides match TRBD1. CDR3 length: 14 residues. The germline CDR1 and CDR2 sequences are KGHSH and LQKENI. Trimming at V came to 3 bases and at J to 4 bases, leaving 6 bases not matched to a gene. The CDR3 DNA is TGTGCCAGCTCACCCGACAGGGAAAATTACGAGCAGTACTTC. Protein product: CASSPDRENYEQYF. The full variable domain, completed using reference TRBV18 and TRBJ2-7, is NAGVMQNPRHLVRRRGQEARLRCSPMKGHSHVYWYRQLPEEGLKFMVYLQKENIIDESGMPKERFSAEFPKEGPSILRIQQVVRGDSAAYFCASSPDRENYEQYFGPGTRLTVT.

This rearrangement joins TRBV30 to TRBJ2-1; D might be TRBD2 (5 bases). The CDR3 contains 13 residues. In germline, CDR1 is GTSNPN, CDR2 SVGIG (reference sequence). The germline V and J ends were trimmed by 1 base and 9 bases, with 13 bases remaining between them. This CDR3 reads CAWSGGAGGEQFF. The CDR3 coding sequence is TGTGCCTGGAGTGGGGGAGCAGGTGGTGAGCAGTTCTTC.

The chain links TRBV6-2 or TRBV6-3 to TRBJ2-7, with D possibly matching TRBD2 (5 bases). Looked up from germline, CDR1 is MNHEY and CDR2 is SVGEGT. The CDR3 is 13 residues long. With 4 bases removed from V and 6 bases from J, the gap between germline ends came to 13 bases. CDR3 coding DNA: TGTGCCAGCAGTTTCCCCCAGGAGGCCGAGCAGTACTTC. It codes for CASSFPQEAEQYF.

The gene calls are TRBV7-9 and TRBJ2-7; tentative D call: TRBD2 (5 bases). V lost 5 bases to trimming and J lost 0 bases, with 17 bases between them. Germline V CDR1 and CDR2: SEHNR, FQNEAQ (reference sequence). The CDR3 totals 16 residues. CDR3 DNA sequence: TGTGCCAGCAGCGACGTGGGTGCTGGGAGCTCCTACGAGCAGTACTTC. This encodes CASSDVGAGSSYEQYF.